This T cell receptor (beta chain) was observed in a study of T-cell reconstitution after alpha-beta-depleted transplantation in children. For this clonotype: The target antigen is unknown.

During its preparation, the TCRbeta library received unique molecular identifiers. Using its own MiXCR run on the PCR reads, TCRdb lists one record per CDR3 protein. The table has about a million distinct CDR3 sequences, under 30% seen once; the top ten hold approximately 30%. Study-wide results and caveats: Surviving recipient T cells and thymic progenitors produced the high day-60 TCRbeta diversity seen in some patients.

V lost 2 bases and J lost 8, with 12 bases in between. The V gene's germline CDR1 is MNHEY and CDR2 SVGAGI. This CDR3 has 13 amino acids. V and J are TRBV6-5 and TRBJ1-1; D is unresolved. This sample comprised PBMCs, mostly from graft donor cells, obtained 360 days after TCRalphabeta/CD19-depleted stem cell transplant. The source is a boy under two years old who had a stem cell transplant for SCID, so the T cells may come from the graft donor. The DNA of the CDR3 is TGTGCCAGCAGTTACCTACGTACCAGCGAAGCTTTCTTT. Its protein is CASSYLRTSEAFF.